The 21 T cell receptor beta chains listed next were all sequenced from one sample in a study of T cell responses to AZD1222 COVID-19 vaccine (dated by TCRdb to the early 2020s). The time point label corresponds to: about 28 days (+/-7) after the second vaccine dose. Libraries were prepared through the immunoSEQ multiplex PCR assay. TCRdb mirrors the immuneACCESS table, restricted to in-frame sequences. Some clones are absent from its copies; in checked studies, under half trace to an unresolved V gene, and the reason for the others is unknown. For this sample there are 110,000 to 150,000 clones; around 93% appear just once. Of the sample, roughly 3.3% is held by the ten largest clones. The specimen comprised peripheral blood, sampled 28 days after the second AZD1222 dose. These receptors came from an adult who received the AZD1222 COVID-19 vaccine.

The CDR3 DNA reads as TGTGCCAGCAGTACAGGGTTAAGGAATCAGCCCCAGCATTTT. It translates to CASSTGLRNQPQHF. V and J are TRBV28 and TRBJ1-5; tentatively, D is TRBD1 (6 bases). This CDR3 comprises 14 residues. Germline V CDR1 and CDR2: MDHEN, SYDVKM. V lost 5 bases to trimming and J lost 4 bases, with 12 bases between them.

The chain joins TRBV7-9 to TRBJ1-2; D gene ambiguous. Germline V gene lookup returns CDR1 SEHNR and CDR2 FQNEAQ (reference sequence). The germline V and J ends were trimmed by 1 base and 4 bases, with 13 bases remaining between them. The CDR3 consists of 15 residues. The CDR3 DNA sequence: TGTGCCAGCAGCTTAGTTGGGGTTACGGTCTATGGCTACACCTTC. It codes for CASSLVGVTVYGYTF.

CDR3: CASSPNRGGIYEQYF. CDR3 nucleotides: TGTGCCAGCAGCCCAAATCGGGGGGGAATCTACGAGCAGTACTTC. This chain links TRBV11-1 with TRBJ2-7; 8 bases map to TRBD2. Trimming cost V 5 bases and J 3 bases; bases outside gene matches: 9. CDR3 length equals 15 residues. CDR1 SGHAT and CDR2 FQDESV come from the germline V gene (reference sequence).

The CDR3, as DNA: TGTGCCAGCTCCCCCGAACAGGGGCGGACTGAAGCTTTCTTT. This encodes CASSPEQGRTEAFF. The V and J genes are TRBV18 and TRBJ1-1, with 7 bases aligning to TRBD1. Per germline, CDR1 KGHSH and CDR2 LQKENI. V dropped 6 bases and J dropped 5; count of bases not matched to a gene: 9. The CDR3 runs to 14 residues.

The genes are TRBV9 and TRBJ2-7; 8 bases are a match to TRBD2. Germline loops: CDR1 SGDLS, CDR2 YYNGEE. The CDR3 consists of 17 residues. Trimming removed 0 bases from V and 0 bases from J; junction bases left unmatched: 8. The CDR3 loop reads CASSVGRGGGSSYEQYF. The CDR3 region has the DNA TGTGCCAGCAGCGTAGGCCGGGGGGGCGGGAGCTCCTACGAGCAGTACTTC. The whole variable domain, remainder taken from reference TRBV9 and TRBJ2-7, is DSGVTQTPKHLITATGQRVTLRCSPRSGDLSVYWYQQSLDQGLQFLIQYYNGEERAKGNILERFSAQQFPDLHSELNLSSLELGDSALYFCASSVGRGGGSSYEQYFGPGTRLTVT.

The rearrangement links TRBV7-3 to TRBJ1-1; 9 bases line up with TRBD1. V shed 5 bases and J 3 bases; nucleotides not matched to a gene: 7. The CDR3 contains 15 residues. Germline V CDR1 and CDR2: SGHTA, FQGTGA. CDR3 nucleotides: TGTGCCAGCAGCCCCACAGGGGGCCGGGACACTGAAGCTTTCTTT. Protein product: CASSPTGGRDTEAFF.

V usage is TRBV2 and J usage is TRBJ1-2; the D gene is possibly TRBD1 (5 bases). CDR1 and CDR2 (germline): SNHLY, FYNNEI. The CDR3 covers 14 residues. V lost 6 bases and J 3 bases, leaving 14 bases between the germline ends. The CDR3: CASRPTGTDYGYTF. In DNA, the CDR3 is TGTGCCAGCAGACCAACCGGGACGGACTATGGCTACACCTTC.

The V and J genes are TRBV5-1 and TRBJ2-3; a possible D gene is TRBD1 (8 bases). CDR1 is SGHRS, CDR2 YFSETQ, per germline. The CDR3 is made up of 14 amino acids. V dropped 1 base and J dropped 4 bases, with 10 bases sitting between them. CDR3 sequence reads: CASSLTGGADTQYF. CDR3 sequence (DNA): TGCGCCAGCAGCTTGACAGGGGGGGCAGATACGCAGTATTTT.

The chain recombines TRBV28 with TRBJ2-3; 11 bases are shared with TRBD1. Unmatched junction bases numbered 7, after V lost 10 bases and J lost 4 bases. This CDR3 is 14 amino acids long. CDR1 MDHEN and CDR2 SYDVKM come from the germline V gene. As DNA, the CDR3 is TGTGCCACCTCGGACAGGGGGCGTTCAGATACGCAGTATTTT. Translated, it gives CATSDRGRSDTQYF.

This chain uses TRBV28 with TRBJ2-7; 8 positions match TRBD2. Per the germline V gene, CDR1 is MDHEN and CDR2 is SYDVKM. This CDR3 region has 12 residues. Germline trimming cut 6 bases from V and 9 bases from J; bases unmatched to any gene: 7. DNA of the CDR3: TGTGCCAGCAGCCCGGGAGGGAATAGGCAGTACTTC. This translates into CASSPGGNRQYF. The full variable domain, completed using reference TRBV28 and TRBJ2-7, is DVKVTQSSRYLVKRTGEKVFLECVQDMDHENMFWYRQDPGLGLRLIYFSYDVKMKEKGDIPEGYSVSREKKERFSLILESASTNQTSMYLCASSPGGNRQYFGPGTRLTVT.

J is TRBJ1-3 and V is TRBV5-4; 7 bases are a match to TRBD1. There are 15 residues in the CDR3. Looked up from germline, CDR1 is SGHNT and CDR2 is YYREEE (reference sequence). Losses at the gene ends were 4 bases for V and 0 bases for J; bases not matched to a gene: 4. The DNA for the CDR3 is TGTGCCAGCAGCGTAGACAGGGTCTCTGGAAACACCATATATTTT. It yields the protein CASSVDRVSGNTIYF.

This sequence joins TRBV5-6 and TRBJ2-5; TRBD1 aligns across 7 bases. J lost 4 bases, V lost 2 bases, and 11 bases had no gene match. The CDR3 covers 16 residues. CDR1 is SGHDT and CDR2 is YYEEEE in the germline V gene. The CDR3 bases are TGTGCCAGCAGCTTCCCCCCTCTAGGGGGCCGAGAGACCCAGTACTTC. Protein sequence: CASSFPPLGGRETQYF.

The chain is built from TRBV4-3 and TRBJ2-3; D might be TRBD2 (6 bases). The V end lost 0 bases, the J end lost 8 bases, and 21 bases lay between the germline ends. The germline V gene has CDR1 LGHNA and CDR2 YSLEER. This CDR3 is 17 amino acids long. The CDR3 loop is CASSQDSGASLVGTQYF. CDR3 sequence (DNA): TGCGCCAGCAGCCAAGATTCGGGAGCCTCCCTCGTCGGTACGCAGTATTTT.

V gene TRBV11-3 combines with J gene TRBJ1-1; 8 bases map to TRBD1. The length of the CDR3 is 14 residues. Germline CDR1 SGHNT, CDR2 YENEEA. The V and J ends lost 4 bases and 3 bases, in that order; junction bases with no gene match: 4. CDR3 in amino acids: CASSSGQGDTEAFF. DNA of the CDR3: TGTGCCAGCAGCTCCGGACAGGGCGACACTGAAGCTTTCTTT.

The chain links TRBV6-5 to TRBJ1-1; D unclear. The germline CDR1 and CDR2 sequences are MNHEY and SVGAGI. The germline V and J ends were trimmed by 6 bases and 5 bases, with 7 bases remaining between them. This CDR3 region has 11 residues. The CDR3 DNA reads as TGTGCCAGCAGGGCGGGGACTGAAGCTTTCTTT. Translating gives CASRAGTEAFF.

The count of this clone is one. The rearrangement joins TRBV19 to TRBJ2-1; 10 bases are a match to TRBD2. CDR1 and CDR2 (germline): LNHDA, SQIVND (reference sequence). J was trimmed by 10 bases and V by 7 bases; bases with no gene match: 10. The CDR3 length is 14 residues. CDR3: CASKMSGRVGEQFF. CDR3 in DNA: TGTGCCAGTAAAATGAGCGGGAGGGTAGGCGAGCAGTTCTTC.

This clone has just one count. The rearrangement joins TRBV6-5 to TRBJ1-5; 7 positions agree with TRBD1. This CDR3 comprises 13 residues. CDR1 and CDR2 (germline): MNHEY, SVGAGI. The V and J ends lost 6 bases and 5 bases, in that order; junction bases with no gene match: 4. The CDR3 DNA reads as TGTGCCAGCAGCACAGACAGGGATCAGCCCCAGCATTTT. This sequence encodes CASSTDRDQPQHF.

The chain uses TRBV3-1 (or the pseudogene TRBV3-2) and TRBJ2-2; 9 nucleotides align to TRBD1. Germline loops: CDR1 LGHDT, CDR2 YNNKEL (reference sequence). The CDR3 contains 15 residues. J was trimmed by 3 bases and V by 3 bases; bases with no gene match: 2. The CDR3 DNA is TGTGCCAGCAGCCAGGGGGACAGGGACACCGGGGAGCTGTTTTTT. It specifies CASSQGDRDTGELFF.

V and J are TRBV2 and TRBJ1-2; possible D gene TRBD1, 5 bases. The CDR3 is made up of 18 amino acids. The germline V gene has CDR1 SNHLY and CDR2 FYNNEI. The V and J ends lost 1 base and 7 bases respectively, with 25 bases between them. The CDR3 DNA reads as TGTGCCAGCAGTGAAGGTCCTCCCGGGACCAGGAGACTAGGTGGCTACACCTTC. Translation: CASSEGPPGTRRLGGYTF.

The chain couples TRBV7-8 to TRBJ2-1; 14 bases align to TRBD2. Germline V lookup: CDR1 SGHVS, CDR2 FQNEAQ. This CDR3 region has 18 residues. Trimming took 5 bases from V and 7 from J; bases not matched to a gene: 13. CDR3: CASSPGLAGVGKGNEQFF. CDR3 DNA: TGTGCCAGCAGCCCGGGACTAGCGGGAGTTGGGAAGGGGAATGAGCAGTTCTTC.

This clone was counted between two and nine times. This chain connects TRBV6-2 or TRBV6-3 to TRBJ1-5; no clear D gene. The CDR3 length is 15 residues. V was cut by 5 bases and J by 7 bases, with 18 bases left in between. CDR1 is MNHEY, CDR2 SVGEGT, per germline. The CDR3: CASSGGLFLGQPQHF. The CDR3 DNA sequence: TGTGCCAGCAGTGGAGGACTCTTCCTGGGGCAGCCCCAGCATTTT.